The 29 T cell receptor beta chains listed next were all sequenced from one sample in a study of beta chain features in type 1 diabetes. Notes on the study in general: TCRB CDR3s from Type 1 diabetes patients were moderately but significantly shorter in all four CD4+ subsets.

What was sequenced were expressed TCRB transcripts, since all of the isolated RNA had been reverse transcribed. Assay used: immunoSEQ multiplex PCR; TCRdb lists only in-frame clones, some missing. The sample has around 130,000 clones, over 15% seen once. Their antigens remain unidentified. Sequenced material: central memory CD4+ T cells from blood. Receptors originate from a man aged 25-40 years with type 1 diabetes.

This clone showed up just once. The V call is TRBV7-2, the J call TRBJ2-7; no reliable D call. The CDR3 loop spans 11 amino acids. Germline assignment: CDR1 SGHTA and CDR2 FQGNSA. V lost 5 bases to trimming and J lost 8 bases, with 10 bases between them. The CDR3 DNA is TGTGCCAGCAGCCCCGACACAAAGCAGTACTTC. Translating it yields CASSPDTKQYF.

This chain connects TRBV18 to TRBJ2-1; tentatively, D is TRBD1 or TRBD2 (5 bases each). The CDR3 covers 13 residues. The germline CDR1 and CDR2 sequences are KGHSH and LQKENI. Between the trimmed V and J ends, which lost 5 bases and 2 bases, there was a span of 7 bases. CDR3 sequence reads: CASSTGPYNEQFF. The CDR3 DNA sequence: TGTGCCAGCTCAACGGGACCCTACAATGAGCAGTTCTTC.

The gene calls are TRBV28 and TRBJ1-2; perhaps TRBD1 as D (5 bases). From germline, CDR1 is MDHEN and CDR2 SYDVKM. The CDR3 spans 14 residues. The V and J ends lost 2 bases and 4 bases respectively, with 11 bases between them. The CDR3 DNA follows: TGTGCCAGCAGTTTAGGGGGTAAAGGCTATGGCTACACCTTC. Translation: CASSLGGKGYGYTF.

This clone was observed a handful of times. The CDR3 is CASSTFGQASRRGYEQYF. The CDR3 coding sequence is TGTGCCAGCAGTACTTTCGGACAGGCAAGCAGACGGGGGTACGAGCAGTACTTC. The V call is TRBV28, the J call TRBJ2-7; maybe TRBD1 (7 bases). CDR1 MDHEN and CDR2 SYDVKM come from the germline V gene. The V end lost 5 bases, the J end lost 4 bases, and 27 bases lay between the germline ends. This CDR3 region has 18 residues.

This clone appeared a few times. The chain joins TRBV5-6 to TRBJ1-6; D unclear. V was shortened by 2 bases and J by 10 bases, with 13 bases between the two germline ends. The CDR3 covers 14 residues. Germline V gene sequence: CDR1 SGHDT, CDR2 YYEEEE. This chain's CDR3 is CASSFGRSGSPLHF. The DNA for the CDR3 is TGTGCCAGCAGCTTCGGCAGGAGCGGCTCACCCCTCCACTTT.

The CDR3 region is CASSPQGGAGDTQYF. The DNA for the CDR3 is TGTGCCAGCAGCCCCCAGGGAGGGGCTGGAGATACGCAGTATTTT. The rearrangement uses TRBV11-3 and TRBJ2-3, with TRBD2 matching 7 bases. From germline, CDR1 is SGHNT and CDR2 YENEEA. CDR3 length equals 15 residues. V shed 5 bases, J shed 5 bases, and the junction held 10 bases outside the gene matches.

The chain employs TRBV4-3 and TRBJ1-2; weak D call: TRBD1 (5 bases). The CDR3 is 14 amino acids. Trimming left V 1 base short and J 2 bases short, with 8 bases between. Per germline, CDR1 LGHNA and CDR2 YSLEER. The CDR3 is CASSQVGRNYGYTF. The CDR3 nucleotides are TGCGCCAGCAGCCAAGTGGGACGGAACTATGGCTACACCTTC.

This clone was seen at least ten times. This rearrangement joins TRBV23-1 to TRBJ2-7; D possibly corresponds to TRBD1 (5 bases). TRBV23-1 is treated as an ORF (open reading frame) with a function not yet certain. This CDR3 comprises 12 residues. The V end was cut by 2 bases, the J end by 4 bases, with 6 bases between. CDR3 amino acids: CASSQDRYEQYF. The CDR3 coding sequence is TGCGCCAGCAGTCAAGACAGATACGAGCAGTACTTC.

This clone was detected a few times. This chain joins TRBV5-1 and TRBJ1-3; D possibly corresponds to TRBD1 (5 bases). CDR3 size: 16 residues. Trimming pared 2 bases from V and 2 bases from J, leaving 14 bases between. From germline, CDR1 is SGHRS and CDR2 YFSETQ. This CDR3 reads CASSFQGRGTGNTIYF. As DNA, the CDR3 is TGCGCCAGCAGCTTTCAGGGAAGAGGGACTGGAAACACCATATATTTT. Full variable domain (remainder filled in from reference TRBV5-1 and TRBJ1-3): KAGVTQTPRYLIKTRGQQVTLSCSPISGHRSVSWYQQTPGQGLQFLFEYFSETQRNKGNFPGRFSGRQFSNSRSEMNVSTLELGDSALYLCASSFQGRGTGNTIYFGEGSWLTVV.

The chain recombines TRBV28 with TRBJ2-4; D possibly corresponds to TRBD2 (6 bases). CDR3 length equals 16 residues. The V gene's germline CDR1 is MDHEN and CDR2 SYDVKM. Trimming removed 2 bases from V and 12 bases from J, with 23 bases in between. The CDR3 loop is CASSLPLTGPLGSQYF. The CDR3 coding sequence is TGTGCCAGCAGTTTACCCCTTACAGGTCCCCTCGGGAGTCAGTACTTC.

This clone was picked up a small number of times. V is TRBV6-5 and J is TRBJ2-7, with D possibly matching TRBD1 (5 bases). Deletions cut 9 bases from V and 9 bases from J, with 18 bases between. Germline assignment: CDR1 MNHEY and CDR2 SVGAGI. CDR3 length: 12 amino acids. CDR3 residues: CASTAKGWVQYF. In nucleotides, the CDR3 is TGTGCCAGTACGGCCAAGGGGTGGGTGCAGTACTTC.

This clone was observed a handful of times. V and J are TRBV29-1 and TRBJ1-2, with 7 bases that match TRBD1. The germline V gene has CDR1 SQVTM and CDR2 ANQGSEA. Germline trimming cut 5 bases from V and 6 bases from J; bases unmatched to any gene: 12. The CDR3 extends over 14 amino acids. CDR3 sequence reads: CSVLSRGPRDGYTF. As DNA, the CDR3 is TGCAGCGTTCTTTCAAGGGGGCCACGGGATGGCTACACCTTC. Looking up the rest from reference TRBV29-1 and TRBJ1-2 gives the full variable domain: SAVISQKPSRDICQRGTSLTIQCQVDSQVTMMFWYRQQPGQSLTLIATANQGSEATYESGFVIDKFPISRPNLTFSTLTVSNMSPEDSSIYLCSVLSRGPRDGYTFGSGTRLTVV.

This clone has just a few counts. The chain links TRBV11-2 to TRBJ2-7, with 7 bases fitting TRBD2. CDR1 SGHAT and CDR2 FQNNGV come from the germline V gene. Germline trimming cut 5 bases from V and 5 bases from J; bases unmatched to any gene: 12. The CDR3 contains 15 residues. The CDR3: CASSPWLGGENEQYF. CDR3 nucleotide sequence: TGTGCCAGCAGCCCCTGGCTGGGGGGGGAGAACGAGCAGTACTTC.

The rearrangement uses TRBV6-4 and TRBJ1-6; D is unresolved. Between the trimmed V and J ends, which lost 4 bases and 6 bases, there was a span of 13 bases. This CDR3 comprises 15 residues. Germline CDR1 and CDR2: MRHNA and SNTAGT. The CDR3 DNA reads as TGTGCCAGCAGTGTCCACAGCGGTCTTAATTCACCCCTCCACTTT. The encoded protein is CASSVHSGLNSPLHF.

The chain uses TRBV7-2 and TRBJ2-2; no definite D call. The V end was cut by 5 bases, the J end by 1 base, with 8 bases between. Germline lookup yields CDR1 SGHTA and CDR2 FQGNSA. The CDR3 consists of 14 residues. CDR3 sequence (DNA): TGTGCCAGCAGCCGCGACAAGAACACCGGGGAGCTGTTTTTT. It is translated as CASSRDKNTGELFF.

V and J are TRBV6-5 and TRBJ1-1, with a possible D match to TRBD1 (6 bases). Trimming took off 4 bases at V and 2 bases at J, with 8 bases between the two ends. The CDR3 is 13 amino acids. The germline V gene encodes CDR1 MNHEY and CDR2 SVGAGI. The CDR3 reads CASSSGHNTEAFF. CDR3 nucleotide sequence: TGTGCCAGCAGTTCGGGACACAACACTGAAGCTTTCTTT.

This clone came up a few times. The chain carries TRBV28 and TRBJ2-1, with D possibly called TRBD1 or TRBD2 (5 bases each). Germline V CDR1 and CDR2: MDHEN, SYDVKM. V was cut by 6 bases and J by 5 bases, with 5 bases left in between. There are 11 residues in the CDR3. CDR3 amino acids: CASRGDNEQFF. The CDR3 DNA sequence: TGTGCCAGCAGGGGGGACAATGAGCAGTTCTTC.

This clone occurred a few times. This chain links TRBV7-8 with TRBJ2-3, with 7 bases identical to TRBD2. The J segment lost 4 bases and the V segment lost 3 bases, leaving 10 bases of the junction unmatched. From germline, CDR1 is SGHVS and CDR2 FQNEAQ. The CDR3 runs to 16 residues. CDR3 DNA sequence: TGTGCCAGCAGCTTTAAGGGAGGGGTTTTGGCAGATACGCAGTATTTT. Its protein is CASSFKGGVLADTQYF.

This clone turned up a few times. This rearrangement joins TRBV27 to TRBJ2-7, with TRBD2 matching 7 bases. J lost 2 bases, V lost 8 bases, and 15 bases had no gene match. Germline CDR1 reads MNHEY; CDR2 reads SMNVEV (reference sequence). This CDR3 contains 16 residues. DNA for the CDR3: TGTGCCAGCCGTTCTTTCGGGAGGTCGCCTACCTACGAGCAGTACTTC. It encodes CASRSFGRSPTYEQYF.

This clone was seen only a few times. The chain uses TRBV7-2 and TRBJ1-4; D is unclear. The CDR3 is made up of 11 amino acids. Deletions cut 5 bases from V and 7 bases from J, with 5 bases between. Germline assignment: CDR1 SGHTA and CDR2 FQGNSA. The chain's CDR3 is CASSQGEKLFF. The CDR3 nucleotides are TGTGCCAGCAGCCAAGGTGAAAAACTGTTTTTT.

The chain has TRBV6-5 and TRBJ2-7; no clear D gene. Deletions cut 4 bases from V and 3 bases from J, with 13 bases between. The CDR3 loop spans 14 amino acids. Germline V CDR1 and CDR2: MNHEY, SVGAGI. CDR3 sequence reads: CASSSPANDYEQYF. In DNA form, the CDR3 reads TGTGCCAGCAGTTCGCCGGCAAACGACTACGAGCAGTACTTC.

This clone occurred a few times. The chain links TRBV6-6 to TRBJ2-4, with TRBD2 as a possible D gene (6 bases). From germline, CDR1 is MNHNY and CDR2 SVGAGI (reference sequence). V dropped 8 bases and J dropped 0 bases, with 11 bases sitting between them. CDR3 length: 14 amino acids. CDR3 coding DNA: TGTGCCAGCGGGACCGGGGGAGCCAAAAACATTCAGTACTTC. It encodes CASGTGGAKNIQYF.

The chain joins TRBV7-2 to TRBJ1-2; 7 bases are shared with TRBD1. The CDR3 runs to 14 residues. V trimming: 5 bases; J trimming: 6 bases; junction bases outside the gene matches: 9. Germline V gene lookup returns CDR1 SGHTA and CDR2 FQGNSA. Here the CDR3 reads CASSPRQGKDGYTF. Written as DNA, the CDR3 is TGTGCCAGCAGCCCCCGACAGGGAAAGGATGGCTACACCTTC.

This clone occurred a few times. The CDR3 spells CASSQVANSNQPQHF. As DNA, the CDR3 is TGCGCCAGCAGCCAAGTAGCAAATAGCAATCAGCCCCAGCATTTT. This chain uses TRBV4-3 with TRBJ1-5, with D uncertain. The CDR3 length is 15 residues. V was shortened by 1 base and J by 0 bases, with 7 bases between the two germline ends. In germline, CDR1 is LGHNA, CDR2 YSLEER.

This clone showed up just a few times. This chain links TRBV28 with TRBJ1-4; D ambiguous. CDR3 length: 15 amino acids. The V gene lost 7 bases and the J gene lost 7 bases, with 19 bases spanning the gap. Germline CDR1 is MDHEN and CDR2 is SYDVKM. The DNA of the CDR3 is TGTGCCAGCAAACTACAGTACGGTCGGGGTGAAAAACTGTTTTTT. As protein: CASKLQYGRGEKLFF.

This chain links TRBV5-1 with TRBJ2-3; D is uncertain. Per the germline V gene, CDR1 is SGHRS and CDR2 is YFSETQ. Between the trimmed V and J ends, which lost 1 base and 0 bases, there was a span of 6 bases. There are 14 residues in the CDR3. The DNA of the CDR3 is TGCGCCAGCAGCTTGACACAGAGCACAGATACGCAGTATTTT. Translated, it gives CASSLTQSTDTQYF.

This rearrangement joins TRBV7-8 to TRBJ1-1; no clear D. The CDR3 totals 13 residues. V was clipped by 6 bases and J by 1 base, with 9 bases between them. Germline loops: CDR1 SGHVS, CDR2 FQNEAQ. CDR3 nucleotides: TGTGCCAGCAGTACCAGCGCGAACACTGAAGCTTTCTTT. Its translation is CASSTSANTEAFF.

This clone was seen more than once but under ten times. J is TRBJ2-7 and V is TRBV9; no firm D call. The length of the CDR3 is 15 residues. Germline CDR1 SGDLS, CDR2 YYNGEE. The V end lost 0 bases, the J end lost 0 bases, and 10 bases lay between the germline ends. The DNA of the CDR3 is TGTGCCAGCAGCGTAGACACAGCCCGCTCCTACGAGCAGTACTTC. Residues: CASSVDTARSYEQYF.

This clone was recorded many times. This chain uses TRBV7-8 with TRBJ2-3; the D is unclear. The CDR3 has 14 amino acids. Germline-derived CDR1 and CDR2 are SGHVS and FQNEAQ. Trimming removed 5 bases at V and 4 bases at J, with 13 bases between. CDR3 in DNA: TGTGCCAGCAGCCTCGACACATCCCCAGATACGCAGTATTTT. This gives the protein CASSLDTSPDTQYF. Drawing the rest from reference TRBV7-8 and TRBJ2-3, the complete variable domain is GAGVSQSPRYKVAKRGQDVALRCDPISGHVSLFWYQQALGQGPEFLTYFQNEAQLDKSGLPSDRFFAERPEGSVSTLKIQRTQQEDSAVYLCASSLDTSPDTQYFGPGTRLTVL.